This T cell receptor beta chain was recorded in a study of blood T cell repertoires in COVID-19. Sequencing used immunoSEQ multiplex PCR; TCRdb keeps in-frame clones, though not all of them. Of 200,000 to 250,000 clones listed, about 90% are singletons. The CDR3 length is 12 residues. Germline V gives CDR1 MGHDK, CDR2 SYGVNS. V shed 7 bases and J shed 4 bases, with 10 bases lying between them. Sequenced: peripheral blood. The V and J genes are TRBV25-1 and TRBJ1-1; possible D gene TRBD1, 5 bases. The sequence derives from a man in his fifties or sixties with acute or convalescent COVID-19. The CDR3 nucleotides read TGTGCCAGCACGGCGGGACTCACTGAAGCTTTCTTT. This gives the protein CASTAGLTEAFF.